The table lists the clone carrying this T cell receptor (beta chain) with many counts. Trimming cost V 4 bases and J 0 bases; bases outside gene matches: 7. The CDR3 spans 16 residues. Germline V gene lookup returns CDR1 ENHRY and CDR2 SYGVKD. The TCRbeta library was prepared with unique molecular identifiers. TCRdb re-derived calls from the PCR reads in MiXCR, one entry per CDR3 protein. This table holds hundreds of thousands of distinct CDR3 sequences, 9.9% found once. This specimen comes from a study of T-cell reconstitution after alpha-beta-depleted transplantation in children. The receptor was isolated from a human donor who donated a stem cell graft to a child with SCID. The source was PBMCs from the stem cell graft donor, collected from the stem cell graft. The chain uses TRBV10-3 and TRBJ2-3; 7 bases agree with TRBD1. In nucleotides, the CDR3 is TGTGCCATCAGTGCCCAGGACAGGTCAAGCACAGATACGCAGTATTTT. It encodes CAISAQDRSSTDTQYF.